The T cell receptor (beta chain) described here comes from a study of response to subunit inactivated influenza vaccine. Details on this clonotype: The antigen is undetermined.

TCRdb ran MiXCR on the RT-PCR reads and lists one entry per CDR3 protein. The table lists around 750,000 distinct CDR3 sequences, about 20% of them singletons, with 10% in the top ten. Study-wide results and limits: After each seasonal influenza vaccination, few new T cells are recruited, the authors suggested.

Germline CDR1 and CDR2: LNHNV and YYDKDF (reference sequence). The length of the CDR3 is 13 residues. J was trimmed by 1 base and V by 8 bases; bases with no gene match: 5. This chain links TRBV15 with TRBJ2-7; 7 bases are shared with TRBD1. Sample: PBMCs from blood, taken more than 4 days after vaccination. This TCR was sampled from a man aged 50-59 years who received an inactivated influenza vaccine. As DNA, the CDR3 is TGTGCCACCGCGGACAGGATATCCTACGAGCAGTACTTC. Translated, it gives CATADRISYEQYF.